One sample yielded the 26 T cell receptor beta chains listed below, sequenced in a study of T cells in Graves' hyperthyroidism and ophthalmopathy. RNA transcripts gave rise to amplified TCR beta CDR3 regions. Initially, a first-round RT-PCR of the TCR CDR3 employed the HTBI primer set. TCRdb processed the multiplex PCR reads anew with MiXCR; each CDR3 protein has one entry. Of roughly 740,000 distinct CDR3 sequences listed, approximately 16% are singletons. Specimen: blood. The receptors here all came from a man aged 18 to 30 with Graves' hyperthyroidism.

This clonotype was counted between two and nine times. The gene calls are TRBV7-3 and TRBJ2-2; no reliable D call. CDR3 size: 16 residues. CDR1 and CDR2 from the germline V gene are SGHTA and FQGTGA. V was clipped by 8 bases and J by 2 bases, with 18 bases between them. CDR3 protein: CASGLGPRGNTGELFF. The CDR3 nucleotides are TGTGCCAGCGGCCTAGGCCCCAGAGGAAACACCGGGGAGCTGTTTTTT.

In this sample, this clonotype turned up many times. V is TRBV20-1 and J is TRBJ2-7; no firm D call. The germline V gene encodes CDR1 DFQATT and CDR2 SNEGSKA (reference sequence). Trimming took 4 bases from V and 5 from J, leaving 12 bases between them. This CDR3 region has 12 residues. CDR3 nucleotide sequence: TGCAGTGCTACTACGCCCTTTGACGAGCAGTACTTC. Translating it yields CSATTPFDEQYF.

This clonotype showed up many times. This rearrangement joins TRBV7-2 to TRBJ2-1, with TRBD2 matching over 8 bases. The J segment lost 7 bases and the V segment lost 4 bases, leaving 6 bases of the junction unmatched. This CDR3 spans 14 amino acids. The germline V gene encodes CDR1 SGHTA and CDR2 FQGNSA. CDR3 loop: CASSWLGLGNEQFF. The CDR3 coding sequence is TGTGCCAGCAGCTGGTTGGGACTAGGAAATGAGCAGTTCTTC.

V and J are TRBV5-1 and TRBJ2-3; TRBD2 agrees at 9 bases. This CDR3 comprises 15 residues. The germline V gene encodes CDR1 SGHRS and CDR2 YFSETQ. The trim removed 1 base at V and 5 bases at J, leaving 5 bases unmatched. The CDR3 coding sequence is TGCGCCAGCAGCTTGCTAGCGGGAACGAAAGATACGCAGTATTTT. It yields the protein CASSLLAGTKDTQYF.

The sample holds a few counts of this clonotype. The rearrangement links TRBV4-3 to TRBJ2-7, with 11 bases matching TRBD1. This CDR3 has 14 residues. The germline V gene has CDR1 LGHNA and CDR2 YSLEER. The V and J ends lost 3 bases and 7 bases, in that order; junction bases with no gene match: 5. The CDR3 spells CASSQDRGQGEQYF. CDR3 DNA sequence: TGCGCCAGCAGCCAGGACAGGGGGCAAGGAGAGCAGTACTTC.

The rearrangement uses TRBV20-1 and TRBJ1-1; 9 bases map to TRBD1. CDR1 and CDR2 (germline): DFQATT, SNEGSKA (reference sequence). Trimming removed 0 bases from V and 2 bases from J; junction bases left unmatched: 7. CDR3 size: 16 residues. The CDR3 reads CSARDQTGGTNTEAFF. The DNA of the CDR3 is TGCAGTGCTAGAGATCAGACAGGGGGGACTAACACTGAAGCTTTCTTT.

This clonotype was counted ten times or more. The chain couples TRBV20-1 to TRBJ1-5; D gene unclear. This CDR3 spans 15 amino acids. The V gene's germline CDR1 is DFQATT and CDR2 SNEGSKA (reference sequence). The V end lost 6 bases, the J end lost 1 base, and 16 bases lay between the germline ends. In DNA form, the CDR3 reads TGCAGTGCCAAAGAATTTGGGCTGAGCAATCAGCCCCAGCATTTT. It translates to CSAKEFGLSNQPQHF.

The V call is TRBV11-1, the J call TRBJ2-7; 14 bases agree with TRBD2. CDR3 length: 15 residues. Per the germline V gene, CDR1 is SGHAT and CDR2 is FQDESV (reference sequence). V lost 2 bases, J lost 4 bases, and 1 base stayed unmatched. The chain's CDR3 is CASSLRTSGRYEQYF. The CDR3 bases are TGTGCCAGCAGCTTAAGGACTAGCGGGAGGTACGAGCAGTACTTC.

The chain couples TRBV4-1 to TRBJ1-1; TRBD1 might be the D (6 bases). V lost 4 bases and J 1 base, leaving 16 bases between the germline ends. This CDR3 has 16 residues. The germline CDR1 and CDR2 sequences are MGHRA and YSYEKL. CDR3 DNA: TGCGCCAGCAGCCTCAGTAGAGGGACACGGAACACTGAAGCTTTCTTT. Its protein is CASSLSRGTRNTEAFF.

The chain combines TRBV6-1 with TRBJ1-5; D not certain. The V gene lost 2 bases and the J gene lost 5 bases, with 10 bases spanning the gap. This CDR3 has 14 residues. From germline, CDR1 is MNHNS and CDR2 SASEGT. The CDR3 DNA reads as TGTGCCAGCAGTGAACGTAGGCTAGATCAGCCCCAGCATTTT. Its translation: CASSERRLDQPQHF.

This clonotype was observed many times. The chain joins TRBV6-6 to TRBJ2-1; 10 bases match TRBD1. Germline CDR1 is MNHNY and CDR2 is SVGAGI (reference sequence). The CDR3 is made up of 14 amino acids. Trimming cost V 0 bases and J 10 bases; bases outside gene matches: 3. The CDR3 DNA reads TGTGCCAGCAGTTACTCGGAGACAGGGGGCGAGCAGTTCTTC. Translated, it gives CASSYSETGGEQFF.

V and J are TRBV4-3 and TRBJ2-1; 9 bases fit TRBD2. The ends lost 4 bases at V and 7 bases at J; junction bases unmatched: 14. The CDR3 is 17 amino acids. Germline V lookup: CDR1 LGHNA, CDR2 YSLEER. The CDR3 loop is CASSRWVGASGTNEQFF. The CDR3 DNA reads as TGCGCCAGCAGCCGGTGGGTAGGAGCTAGCGGGACTAATGAGCAGTTCTTC.

This clonotype has more than one count but fewer than ten. This sequence joins TRBV5-1 and TRBJ1-2; no clear D. CDR3 size: 14 residues. In germline, CDR1 is SGHRS, CDR2 YFSETQ. Trimming pared 0 bases from V and 4 bases from J, leaving 10 bases between. In nucleotides, the CDR3 is TGCGCCAGCAGCTTGGATCCCAGTGGCTATGGCTACACCTTC. Translation: CASSLDPSGYGYTF.

This clonotype was seen repeatedly, ten times or more. V and J are TRBV28 and TRBJ2-3, with a possible D match to TRBD2 (5 bases). The germline V gene encodes CDR1 MDHEN and CDR2 SYDVKM. The CDR3 totals 14 residues. V gave up 3 bases and J gave up 3 bases, with 10 bases separating them. The CDR3 here is CASSFSGNTDTQYF. CDR3 sequence (DNA): TGTGCCAGCAGTTTTTCCGGGAATACAGATACGCAGTATTTT.

This clonotype was detected only a few times. This rearrangement joins TRBV7-9 to TRBJ1-2; no clear D. V was clipped by 7 bases and J by 0 bases, with 15 bases between them. CDR1 is SEHNR, CDR2 FQNEAQ, per germline (reference sequence). This CDR3 region has 15 residues. CDR3 bases: TGTGCCAGCACCGAACTGACGACCGCTAACTATGGCTACACCTTC. It specifies CASTELTTANYGYTF.

This clonotype appeared many times. This CDR3 reads CASSSTAGETQYF. CDR3 in DNA: TGTGCCAGCAGCTCCACAGCTGGGGAGACCCAGTACTTC. The chain couples TRBV11-3 to TRBJ2-5; D unclear. The CDR3 is 13 residues long. CDR1 and CDR2 from the germline V gene are SGHNT and YENEEA. V was shortened by 4 bases and J by 5 bases, with 11 bases between the two germline ends.

V and J are TRBV3-1 and TRBJ2-5, with TRBD2 matching 7 bases. V was pared by 7 bases and J by 5 bases, with 10 bases of the junction left unmatched. From germline, CDR1 is LGHDT and CDR2 YNNKEL (reference sequence). The CDR3 is 14 residues long. CDR3 in amino acids: CASTATSGKETQYF. The CDR3 DNA is TGTGCCAGCACCGCCACCAGCGGGAAGGAGACCCAGTACTTC.

This clonotype was detected only a few times. The CDR3 DNA sequence: TGTGCCTGGAATCTGAACAGGGGCGTGAATGAGCAGTTCTTC. It encodes CAWNLNRGVNEQFF. The genes are TRBV30 and TRBJ2-1, with TRBD1 identical over 7 bases. The CDR3 has 14 amino acids. The V gene end was trimmed by 4 bases and the J gene end by 7 bases; junction bases not matched to a gene: 10. Germline V gives CDR1 GTSNPN, CDR2 SVGIG (reference sequence).

This clonotype appeared many times. The V gene is TRBV12-3 or TRBV12-4, the J gene TRBJ2-3; D uncertain. The CDR3 totals 13 residues. The germline V and J ends were trimmed by 1 base and 4 bases, with 6 bases remaining between them. The CDR3 reads CASSLDSPDTQYF. The CDR3, as DNA: TGTGCCAGCAGTTTAGATTCGCCAGATACGCAGTATTTT.

This clonotype was picked up many times. The rearrangement links TRBV6-2 or TRBV6-3 to TRBJ2-7; 10 bases map to TRBD1. The germline gives CDR1 MNHEY, CDR2 SVGEGT. Trimming cost V 2 bases and J 5 bases; bases outside gene matches: 3. The CDR3 is 14 residues long. Here the CDR3 DNA reads TGTGCCAGCAGTTACCTGGACAGGGGGGACGAGCAGTACTTC. Encoded protein: CASSYLDRGDEQYF.

This clonotype was observed at least ten times. CDR3: CASSLRGFNEQFF. The CDR3 DNA is TGTGCCAGCAGCTTAAGAGGTTTCAATGAGCAGTTCTTC. The chain employs TRBV7-2 and TRBJ2-1, with D uncertain. CDR1 and CDR2 from the germline V gene are SGHTA and FQGNSA. This CDR3 has 13 amino acids. The germline V and J ends were trimmed by 2 bases and 6 bases, with 8 bases remaining between them.

This clonotype was seen more than once but under ten times. J is TRBJ2-3 and V is TRBV4-1, with 11 bases that match TRBD2. Germline CDR1 and CDR2: MGHRA and YSYEKL. The V gene end was trimmed by 2 bases and the J gene end by 2 bases; junction bases not matched to a gene: 9. This CDR3 comprises 18 residues. CDR3 DNA sequence: TGCGCCAGCAGCCAACCAAAACTAGCGGGGGACTCCACAGATACGCAGTATTTT. Translation gives CASSQPKLAGDSTDTQYF.

V usage is TRBV7-9 and J usage is TRBJ2-3; a weak D match, TRBD2 (6 bases). This CDR3 contains 20 residues. From germline, CDR1 is SEHNR and CDR2 FQNEAQ (reference sequence). The V end was cut by 2 bases, the J end by 4 bases, with 28 bases between. The CDR3 reads CASSLNPGTPPSHPPDTQYF. The CDR3 bases are TGTGCCAGCAGCTTAAACCCGGGGACTCCCCCCTCTCATCCCCCAGATACGCAGTATTTT. The complete variable domain, with remaining parts taken from reference TRBV7-9 and TRBJ2-3, reads DTGVSQNPRHKITKRGQNVTFRCDPISEHNRLYWYRQTLGQGPEFLTYFQNEAQLEKSRLLSDRFSAERPKGSFSTLEIQRTEQGDSAMYLCASSLNPGTPPSHPPDTQYFGPGTRLTVL.

CDR3 coding DNA: TGTGCCAGTAGTGGGGGATTAGCTGGGGCCAACGTCCTGACTTTC. Protein product: CASSGGLAGANVLTF. The chain recombines TRBV19 with TRBJ2-6; D is perhaps TRBD1 or TRBD2 (5 bases each). This CDR3 is 15 amino acids long. V lost 5 bases to trimming and J lost 2 bases, with 10 bases between them. Per germline, CDR1 LNHDA and CDR2 SQIVND (reference sequence).

The rearrangement uses TRBV24-1 and TRBJ2-7; 12 bases align to TRBD1. The CDR3 runs to 15 residues. Germline-derived CDR1 and CDR2 are KGHDR and SFDVKD. With 3 bases clipped from V and 6 bases from J, the junction kept 5 bases outside the gene matches. The CDR3 DNA sequence: TGTGCCACCAGTGATCCGGGACAGGGGGCTCGCGAGCAGTACTTC. Protein product: CATSDPGQGAREQYF.

This clonotype was detected a few times. This chain joins TRBV30 and TRBJ2-1; 12 bases map to TRBD2. Germline V lookup: CDR1 GTSNPN, CDR2 SVGIG (reference sequence). The CDR3 covers 14 residues. The V gene end was trimmed by 0 bases and the J gene end by 15 bases; junction bases not matched to a gene: 9. The CDR3 DNA follows: TGTGCCTGGAGTGTACTAGCGGGAGGCCTACCCCCGTTCTTC. Translating it yields CAWSVLAGGLPPFF.